These T cell receptor beta chains were read from a single sample in a study of human T cells and chemical hapten exposure. MiXCR, run by TCRdb on the RACE reads, gives a single entry per CDR3 protein. The top ten hold around 16% of the sample, which has under 55,000 distinct CDR3 sequences, approximately 9.9% seen once. This sample comprised whole blood, obtained in connection with sensitization to the hapten diphenylcyclopropenone (DPC). The receptors were gathered from a middle-aged woman with alopecia areata. Some clones in this sample may be carry-over from other donors' samples. The CDR3 runs from the conserved cysteine through the conserved F or W. Each record gives: J gene, V gene, clone size, D gene, CDR3 protein, CDR3 DNA. The D gene is left open where the match is weak. Expanded clones are given a class, and other clones once, few, many or no size at all.

TRBJ2-7 TRBV4-1 . . CASSQGPVGYEQYF TGCGCCAGCAGCCAAGGCCCCGTGGGGTACGAGCAGTACTTC
TRBJ1-6 TRBV7-6 few TRBD1 CASSLAGQGGDSPLHF TGTGCCAGCAGCTTAGCTGGACAGGGCGGGGATTCACCCCTCCACTTT
TRBJ1-1 TRBV11-1 many . CASSFTQGFEAFF TGTGCCAGCAGCTTCACGCAGGGGTTTGAAGCTTTCTTT
TRBJ2-3 TRBV24-1 . TRBD1 CATSDLGDRADTQYF TGTGCCACCAGTGATTTAGGGGACAGGGCAGATACGCAGTATTTT
TRBJ1-2 TRBV27 few . CASSLRPANYGYTF TGTGCCAGCAGCCTACGACCGGCTAACTATGGCTACACCTTC
TRBJ2-1 TRBV4-3 few TRBD1 CASSQEGLTGVTYNEQFF TGCGCCAGCAGCCAAGAGGGCTTGACAGGGGTGACCTACAATGAGCAGTTCTTC
TRBJ2-3 TRBV4-1 few TRBD2 CASSLLLAGSSTDTQYF TGCGCCAGCAGCCTCCTCTTAGCGGGATCTAGCACAGATACGCAGTATTTT
TRBJ2-7 TRBV6-2/TRBV6-3 many . CASSISYEQYF TGTGCCAGCAGTATCTCCTACGAGCAGTACTTC
TRBJ1-5 TRBV20-1 few . CSARDLNSGNQPQHF TGCAGTGCTAGAGATCTTAACTCGGGGAATCAGCCCCAGCATTTT
TRBJ1-6 TRBV7-9 many . CASSLGAHSPLHF TGTGCCAGCAGCTTAGGGGCCCATTCACCCCTCCACTTT
TRBJ2-5 TRBV30 few . CAWKKLRGETQYF TGTGCCTGGAAGAAGCTTAGAGGCGAGACCCAGTACTTC
TRBJ1-2 TRBV12-3/TRBV12-4 many . CASSLALYYGYTF TGTGCCAGCAGTTTAGCGCTTTACTATGGCTACACCTTC
TRBJ2-2 TRBV20-1 many TRBD1 CSARTGMEAGELFF TGCAGTGCTAGGACAGGGATGGAGGCCGGGGAGCTGTTTTTT
TRBJ1-6 TRBV9 . . CASSVFGGSGSPLHF TGTGCCAGCAGCGTATTTGGGGGCAGTGGTTCACCCCTCCACTTT
TRBJ2-5 TRBV21-1 many . CASSKGAGDREETQYF TGTGCCAGCAGCAAAGGCGCGGGGGACAGAGAAGAGACCCAGTACTTC
TRBJ1-6 TRBV12-3/TRBV12-4 . . CASSEGGPSYNSPLHF TGTGCCAGCAGCGAGGGGGGGCCCTCCTATAATTCACCCCTCCACTTT
TRBJ2-2 TRBV6-5 few . CASSHSGLNTGELFF TGTGCCAGCTCCCACAGCGGCCTTAACACCGGGGAGCTGTTTTTT
TRBJ2-1 TRBV6-4 many TRBD2 CASSDSGLAGHNEQFF TGTGCCAGCAGTGACTCAGGACTAGCGGGGCACAATGAGCAGTTCTTC
TRBJ2-7 TRBV2 . TRBD1 CASRTGQGPYEQYF TGTGCCAGCAGGACGGGACAGGGCCCCTACGAGCAGTACTTC
TRBJ1-2 TRBV3-1 . . CASSTSKGYTF TGTGCCAGCAGCACTTCTAAAGGCTACACCTTC
TRBJ2-5 TRBV7-2 few . CASSSRGNQYF TGTGCCAGCAGCTCCCGAGGAAACCAGTACTTC
TRBJ1-5 TRBV6-5 many TRBD1 CASRQGVYQPQHF TGTGCCAGCAGGCAGGGGGTGTATCAGCCCCAGCATTTT
TRBJ1-1 TRBV20-1 many . CSARENRRLTEAFF TGCAGTGCTAGAGAGAATCGGAGATTGACTGAAGCTTTCTTT
TRBJ2-7 TRBV29-1 few . CSVVGQGTYEQYF TGCAGCGTTGTGGGGCAGGGGACCTACGAGCAGTACTTC
TRBJ2-7 TRBV2 few . CASGGNEQYF TGTGCCAGCGGCGGGAACGAGCAGTACTTC
TRBJ1-5 TRBV6-6 few TRBD1 CASSPRDRGNQPQHF TGTGCCAGCAGTCCACGGGACAGGGGAAATCAGCCCCAGCATTTT
TRBJ2-5 TRBV7-8 many . CASSLRSLGTQYF TGTGCCAGCAGCTTAAGGTCCCTCGGGACCCAGTACTTC
TRBJ2-5 TRBV20-1 few TRBD2 CSVERGVETQYF TGCAGTGTCGAGCGGGGGGTAGAGACCCAGTACTTC
TRBJ2-7 TRBV5-6 . . CASSLFAYEQYF TGTGCCAGCAGCTTGTTTGCCTACGAGCAGTACTTC
TRBJ1-1 TRBV12-2 . . CASRPRRTGETIRTEAFF TGTGCAAGTCGCCCTAGACGGACAGGGGAAACGATAAGGACTGAAGCTTTCTTT
TRBJ2-7 TRBV29-1 . . CSVRGRALPPYEQYF TGCAGCGTTCGCGGCAGGGCCCTTCCCCCCTACGAGCAGTACTTC
TRBJ2-5 TRBV5-1 . . CASTLNSRETQYF TGCGCCAGCACCTTAAATAGCAGGGAGACCCAGTACTTC
TRBJ1-3 TRBV4-2 . . CASSRDTGLAGNTIYF TGTGCCAGCAGCCGAGATACAGGGTTAGCTGGAAACACCATATATTTT
TRBJ1-6 TRBV20-1 many TRBD1 CRDRDREYSPLHF TGCAGGGACCGGGACAGGGAATATTCACCCCTCCACTTT
TRBJ2-2 TRBV19 . . CASSIAGQNTGELFF TGTGCCAGTAGTATAGCAGGACAGAACACCGGGGAGCTGTTTTTT
TRBJ1-5 TRBV20-1 many TRBD1 CSVRQGVDQPQHF TGCAGTGTGAGACAGGGAGTCGATCAGCCCCAGCATTTT
TRBJ2-7 TRBV7-2 few . CASSLGTGTHYEQYF TGTGCCAGCAGCTTAGGTACCGGGACCCACTACGAGCAGTACTTC
TRBJ2-7 TRBV12-3/TRBV12-4 few . CASSSSGVEQYF TGTGCCAGCAGTTCCTCGGGTGTCGAGCAGTACTTC
TRBJ2-1 TRBV30 . TRBD2 CAWSVRGLASGEQFF TGTGCCTGGAGTGTCCGGGGACTAGCCTCGGGTGAGCAGTTCTTC
TRBJ2-3 TRBV18 many . CASSPNQGDTQYF TGTGCCAGCTCACCAAATCAGGGGGATACGCAGTATTTT
TRBJ2-1 TRBV7-2 few TRBD2 CASSWVPRQLTSDEQFF TGTGCCAGCAGCTGGGTTCCGAGACAGCTGACTAGCGATGAGCAGTTCTTC
TRBJ2-3 TRBV5-1 many . CASSLQVSDTQYF TGCGCCAGCAGCTTGCAGGTTTCAGATACGCAGTATTTT
TRBJ2-2 TRBV5-1 many . CASSLSTTNTGELFF TGCGCCAGCAGCTTGTCCACCACGAACACCGGGGAGCTGTTTTTT
TRBJ2-3 TRBV11-3 . . CASSLSLASDTQYF TGTGCCAGCAGCTTGTCGCTAGCGTCAGATACGCAGTATTTT
TRBJ1-1 TRBV7-3 . . CASSLTGLEAFF TGTGCCAGCAGCTTAACGGGGTTGGAAGCTTTCTTT